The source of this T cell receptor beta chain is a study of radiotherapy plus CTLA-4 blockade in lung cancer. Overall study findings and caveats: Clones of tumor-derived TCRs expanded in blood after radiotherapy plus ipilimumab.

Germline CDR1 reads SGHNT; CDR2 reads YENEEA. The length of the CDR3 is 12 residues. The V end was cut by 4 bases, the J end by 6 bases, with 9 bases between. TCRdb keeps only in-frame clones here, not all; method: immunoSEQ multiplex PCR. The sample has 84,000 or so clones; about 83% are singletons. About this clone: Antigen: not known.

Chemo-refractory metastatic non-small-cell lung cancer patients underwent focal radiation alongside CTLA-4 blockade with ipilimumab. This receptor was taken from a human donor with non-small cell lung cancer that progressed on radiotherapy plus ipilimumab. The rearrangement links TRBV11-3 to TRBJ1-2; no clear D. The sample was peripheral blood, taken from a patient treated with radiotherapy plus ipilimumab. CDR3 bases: TGTGCCAGCAGCTCCCGGGCCGATGGCTACACCTTC. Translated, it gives CASSSRADGYTF.